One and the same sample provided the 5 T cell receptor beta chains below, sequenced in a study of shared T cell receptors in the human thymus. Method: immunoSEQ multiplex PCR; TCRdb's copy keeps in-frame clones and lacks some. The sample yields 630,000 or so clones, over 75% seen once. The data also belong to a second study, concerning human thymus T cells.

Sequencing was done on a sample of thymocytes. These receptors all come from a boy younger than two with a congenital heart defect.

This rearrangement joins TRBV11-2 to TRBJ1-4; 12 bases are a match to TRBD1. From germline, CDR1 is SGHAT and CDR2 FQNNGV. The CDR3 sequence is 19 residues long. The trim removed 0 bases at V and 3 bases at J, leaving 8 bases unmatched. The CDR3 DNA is TGTGCCAGCAGCTTAGAGGGACAGGGGGCATTGGTGGCTAATGAAAAACTGTTTTTT. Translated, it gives CASSLEGQGALVANEKLFF.

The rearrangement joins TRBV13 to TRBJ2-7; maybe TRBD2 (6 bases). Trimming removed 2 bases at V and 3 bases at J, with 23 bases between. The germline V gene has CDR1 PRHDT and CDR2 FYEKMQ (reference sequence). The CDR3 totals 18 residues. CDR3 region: CASSLLVSAPGAFYEQYF. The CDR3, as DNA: TGTGCCAGCAGCTTATTGGTGTCGGCTCCGGGAGCCTTCTACGAGCAGTACTTC.

This CDR3 reads CASSFPSGFINEQFF. The CDR3 DNA reads TGTGCCAGCAGCTTTCCTAGCGGGTTTATCAATGAGCAGTTCTTC. This chain joins TRBV7-6 and TRBJ2-1; 8 bases are a match to TRBD2. The CDR3 has 15 residues. Germline CDR1 SGHVS, CDR2 FNYEAQ. Germline trimming cut 3 bases from V and 6 bases from J; bases unmatched to any gene: 7. Looking up the rest from reference TRBV7-6 and TRBJ2-1 gives the full variable domain: GAGVSQSPRYKVTKRGQDVALRCDPISGHVSLYWYRQALGQGPEFLTYFNYEAQQDKSGLPNDRFSAERPEGSISTLTIQRTEQRDSAMYRCASSFPSGFINEQFFGPGTRLTVL.

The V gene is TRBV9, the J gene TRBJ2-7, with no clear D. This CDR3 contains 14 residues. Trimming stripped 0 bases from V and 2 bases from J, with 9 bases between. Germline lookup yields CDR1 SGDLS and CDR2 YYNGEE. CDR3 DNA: TGTGCCAGCAGCGTAGAGAGTGCCCCCTACGAGCAGTACTTC. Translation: CASSVESAPYEQYF.

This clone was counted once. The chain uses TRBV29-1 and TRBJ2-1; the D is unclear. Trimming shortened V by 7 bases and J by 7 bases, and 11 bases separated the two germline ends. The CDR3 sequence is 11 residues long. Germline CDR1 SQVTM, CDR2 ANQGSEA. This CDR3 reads CSEMRKNEQFF. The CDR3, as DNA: TGCAGCGAGATGAGGAAGAATGAGCAGTTCTTC.